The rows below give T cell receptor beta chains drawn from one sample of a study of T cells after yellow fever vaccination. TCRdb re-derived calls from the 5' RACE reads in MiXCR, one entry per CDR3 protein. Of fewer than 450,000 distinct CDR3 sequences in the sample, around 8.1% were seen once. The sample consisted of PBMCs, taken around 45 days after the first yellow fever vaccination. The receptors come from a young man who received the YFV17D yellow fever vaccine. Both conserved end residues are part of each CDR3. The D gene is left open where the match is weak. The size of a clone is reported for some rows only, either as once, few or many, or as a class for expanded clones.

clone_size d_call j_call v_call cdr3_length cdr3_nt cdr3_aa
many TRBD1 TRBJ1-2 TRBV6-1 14 TGTGCCAGCAGCTTCCGGGACAGGGCATATGGCTACACCTTC CASSFRDRAYGYTF
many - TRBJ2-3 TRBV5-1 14 TGCGCCAGCAGGCCCGGCGGAAGCACAGATACGCAGTATTTT CASRPGGSTDTQYF
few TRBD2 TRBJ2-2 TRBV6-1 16 TGTGCCAGCAGGGGCTGGGGGGGGGTGAACACCGGGGAGCTGTTTTTT CASRGWGGVNTGELFF
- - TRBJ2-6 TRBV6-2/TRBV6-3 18 TGTGCCAGCAGTTACCGGGACGCGGTCTCCCTGGGGGCCAACGTCCTGACTTTC CASSYRDAVSLGANVLTF
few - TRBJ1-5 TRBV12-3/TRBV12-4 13 TGTGCCAGCAGTTTGCGGATCAATCAGCCCCAGCATTTT CASSLRINQPQHF
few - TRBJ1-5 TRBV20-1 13 TGCAGTGCTAGCCCCCAGCCAGAGCAGCCCCAGCATTTT CSASPQPEQPQHF
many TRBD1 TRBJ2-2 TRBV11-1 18 TGTGCCAGCAGCTTCTGGACAGGGGGCAACTGGGACACCGGGGAGCTGTTTTTT CASSFWTGGNWDTGELFF
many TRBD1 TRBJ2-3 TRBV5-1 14 TGCGCCAGCATAAGGGGACAGTCCTCAGATACGCAGTATTTT CASIRGQSSDTQYF
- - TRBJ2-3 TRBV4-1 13 TGCGCCAGCAGCCACCGGGGAGAAGATACGCAGTATTTT CASSHRGEDTQYF
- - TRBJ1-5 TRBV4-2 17 TGTGCCAGCAGCCAATCGTGGCAGGGAGCTAGCAATCAGCCCCAGCATTTT CASSQSWQGASNQPQHF
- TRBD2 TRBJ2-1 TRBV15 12 TGTGCCACCAGCGCGGGGGGGCGGGATGGGAGATTC CATSAGGRDGRF
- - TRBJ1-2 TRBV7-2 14 TGTGCCAGCAGCTTATGGACATCCGACTATGGCTACACCTTC CASSLWTSDYGYTF
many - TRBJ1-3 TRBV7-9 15 TGTGCCAGCAGCTTGCCGGTTCGCTCTGGAAACACCATATATTTT CASSLPVRSGNTIYF
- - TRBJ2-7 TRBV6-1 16 TGTGCCAGCAGTCTTAGGAGAGCGCACTACTCCTACGAGCAGTACTTC CASSLRRAHYSYEQYF
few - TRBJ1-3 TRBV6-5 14 TGTGCCAGCAGTTACTCGTATTCCACGGAAATTAAATATTTT CASSYSYSTEIKYF
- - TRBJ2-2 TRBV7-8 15 TGTGCCAGCAGCTTACGGCTGTTGGGGGCCGGGGAGCTGTTTTTT CASSLRLLGAGELFF
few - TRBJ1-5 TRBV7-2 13 TGTGCCAGCAGCCCACGGTGGGCTCAGCCCCAGCATTTT CASSPRWAQPQHF
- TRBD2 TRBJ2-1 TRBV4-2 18 TGTGCCAGCAGCCCAACCGTCGGAAGCGGGGCGGTGTACGATGAGCAGTTCTTC CASSPTVGSGAVYDEQFF
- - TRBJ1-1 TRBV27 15 TGTGCCAGCAGTTCGGGCATGACGGGGCACACTGAAGCTTTCTTT CASSSGMTGHTEAFF
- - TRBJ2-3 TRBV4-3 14 TGCGCCAGCAGCCAAGAATCCAGGTCAGATACGCAGTATTTT CASSQESRSDTQYF
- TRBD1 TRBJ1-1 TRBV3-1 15 TGTGCCAGCAGCCAGGGGACAGGAGAGTACACTGAAGCTTTCTTT CASSQGTGEYTEAFF
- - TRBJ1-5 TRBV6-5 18 TGTGCCAGCAGTTACTCGAGGGACAAAGTTTATAGCAATCAGCCCCAGCATTTT CASSYSRDKVYSNQPQHF
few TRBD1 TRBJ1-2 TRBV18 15 TGTGCCAGCTCACCCCCCGGGACAGGGACCTATGGCTACACCTTC CASSPPGTGTYGYTF
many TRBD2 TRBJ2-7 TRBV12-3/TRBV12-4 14 TGTGCCAGTAAATATAGCGGGGGGGTCTTCGAGCAGTACTTC CASKYSGGVFEQYF
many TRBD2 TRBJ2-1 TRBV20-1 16 TGCAGTGCTAGAGATCGGCTAGCGGGGGGGACCAATGAGCAGTTCTTC CSARDRLAGGTNEQFF
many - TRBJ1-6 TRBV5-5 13 TGTGCCAGCAGCCGCGGGGTAAATTCACCCCTCCACTTT CASSRGVNSPLHF
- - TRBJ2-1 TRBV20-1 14 TGCAGTGCTGGGGTTGGGGCTTCCTACAATGAGCAGTTCTTC CSAGVGASYNEQFF
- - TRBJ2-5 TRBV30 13 TGTGCCTGGACGGCGGGACCACAAGAGACCCAGTACTTC CAWTAGPQETQYF
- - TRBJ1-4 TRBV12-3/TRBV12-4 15 TGTGCCAGCAGTTTAGGGGAGGGGGTTAGCGAAAAACTGTTTTTT CASSLGEGVSEKLFF
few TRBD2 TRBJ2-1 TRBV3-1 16 TGTGCCAGCAGCCGTGTTGGTCTAGCGGGGATCAATGAGCAGTTCTTC CASSRVGLAGINEQFF
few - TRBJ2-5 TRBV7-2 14 TGTGCCAGCAGCCATTCCCGCGGTAAAGAGACCCAGTACTTC CASSHSRGKETQYF
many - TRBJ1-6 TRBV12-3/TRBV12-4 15 TGTGCCAGCAGTCGCGTGGCAGGGCTGAATTCACCCCTCCACTTT CASSRVAGLNSPLHF
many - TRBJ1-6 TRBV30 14 TGTGCCTGGAGTGGGACGGGGCTTAGGGCACCCCTCCACTTT CAWSGTGLRAPLHF
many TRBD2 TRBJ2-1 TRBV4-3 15 TGCGCCAGCAGCGGTGGGAGGGCGCGGTTTAATGAGCAGTTCTTC CASSGGRARFNEQFF
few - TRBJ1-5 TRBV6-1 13 TGTGCCAGCAGTGGAAACCTGGATCAGCCCCAGCATTTT CASSGNLDQPQHF
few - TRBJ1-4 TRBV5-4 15 TGTGCCAGCAGCTGGGGCGGGGGTGGTAATGAAAAACTGTTTTTT CASSWGGGGNEKLFF
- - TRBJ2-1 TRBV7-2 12 TGTGCCAGCAGCACTCAGGGCTTAGAGCAGTTCTTC CASSTQGLEQFF
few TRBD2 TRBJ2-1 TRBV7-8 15 TGTGCCAGCAGCCCATGGGCGGGGGGGTACAATGAGCAGTTCTTC CASSPWAGGYNEQFF
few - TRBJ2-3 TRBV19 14 TGTGCCAGTAGTATCGGTTATCCCACAGATACGCAGTATTTT CASSIGYPTDTQYF
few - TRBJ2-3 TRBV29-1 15 TGCAGCGTTGTGGACCCCCGAACTAGCACAGATACGCAGTATTTT CSVVDPRTSTDTQYF
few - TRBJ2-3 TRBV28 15 TGTGCCAGCTTTCCCTCGGGGCCGTCCACAGATACGCAGTATTTT CASFPSGPSTDTQYF
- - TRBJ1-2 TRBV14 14 TGTGCCAGCAGCCAAGATAGGCAGGCCTATGGCTACACCTTC CASSQDRQAYGYTF
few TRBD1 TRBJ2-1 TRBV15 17 TGTGCCACCAGCAGAAGTCAGGGGGCTGACTCCTACAATGAGCAGTTCTTC CATSRSQGADSYNEQFF
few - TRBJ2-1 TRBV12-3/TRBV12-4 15 TGTGCCAGCAGTCTTCCCTTCGGGGTCGGCAATGAGCAGTTCTTC CASSLPFGVGNEQFF
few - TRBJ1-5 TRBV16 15 TGTGCCAGCAGCCAAGGGTACTCAAGCAATCAGCCCCAGCATTTT CASSQGYSSNQPQHF
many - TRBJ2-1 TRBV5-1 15 TGCGCCAGCAGCCCTTCGGGGGCCGGCTACAATGAGCAGTTCTTC CASSPSGAGYNEQFF
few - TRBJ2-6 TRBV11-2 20 TGTGCCAGCAGCTCCCAGGCGTTTGGGGCCTCTTTCTCTGGGGCCAACGTCCTGACTTTC CASSSQAFGASFSGANVLTF
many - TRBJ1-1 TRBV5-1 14 TGCGCCAGCAGCTTGGGACCTCTCAACACTGAAGCTTTCTTT CASSLGPLNTEAFF
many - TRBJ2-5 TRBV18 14 TGTGCCAGCTCACCGGGGGCAGGGAGAGAGACCCAGTACTTC CASSPGAGRETQYF
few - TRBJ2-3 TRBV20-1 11 TGCAGTGCTAGCGGGGCAGATACGCAGTATTTT CSASGADTQYF